This is a list of T cell receptor beta chains from one sample in a study of T-cell reconstitution after alpha-beta-depleted transplantation in children. TCRdb reprocessed the PCR reads with MiXCR, giving one entry per CDR3 protein. Of more than 100,000 distinct CDR3 sequences detected, more than 20% appear once; the ten largest clones hold roughly a tenth. The specimen comprised PBMCs, mostly from graft donor cells, sampled 180 days after TCRalphabeta/CD19-depleted stem cell transplant. These receptor sequences come from a male patient aged 2 to 9 who had a stem cell transplant for chronic granulomatous disease, so the T cells may come from the graft donor. CDR3s leave out the opening cysteine and the closing phenylalanine or tryptophan.

>TRBJ2-7|TRBV3-1
ASSQDHQGFHEQY
>TRBJ2-3|TRBV20-1
SASGLSTDTQY
>TRBJ2-7|TRBV28
ASSFPGPYEQY
>TRBJ2-3|TRBV18
ASSPRVGRTDTQY
>TRBJ1-5|TRBV20-1
SARGPNQPQH
>TRBJ2-1|TRBV12-3/TRBV12-4
ASSGKINEQF
>TRBJ1-1|TRBV5-6
ASRRAGTGAEAF
>TRBJ2-3|TRBV9
ASSLTSSTDTQY
>TRBJ2-7|TRBV12-3/TRBV12-4
ASSPETGIDEQY
>TRBJ2-7|TRBV24-1
ATSGGQGEQY
>TRBJ1-2|TRBV27
ASSKGARYGYT
>TRBJ2-2|TRBV10-3
AIGPGTGELF